This T cell receptor beta chain was profiled in a study of OX40 agonist ivuxolimab in advanced cancers. About the research overall: Patients enrolled in dose escalation were diagnosed with hepatocellular carcinoma, melanoma, renal cell or head and neck cancer.

Sequencing used immunoSEQ multiplex PCR; TCRdb keeps in-frame clones, though not all of them. The sample consists of around 74,000 clones, nearly 90% of them appearing once. Collection of blood occurred at baseline, at cycle 4 day 1, and at cycle 7 day 1. Regarding the study as a whole: At 0.1 to 3.0 mg/kg, clonal expansion of CD4+ and CD8+ blood T cells had occurred by week 6.

CDR1 and CDR2 from the germline V gene are SGHAT and FQNNGV. The length of the CDR3 is 11 residues. V was shortened by 1 base and J by 8 bases, with 5 bases between the two germline ends. This clone was counted a few times. Its specificity is not known. Sequenced material: CD4+ or CD8+ T cells sorted from blood, taken in a trial of the OX40 agonist ivuxolimab. This chain uses TRBV11-2 with TRBJ1-2; unclear D gene. The source is an adult with an advanced solid tumor such as melanoma, head and neck, liver or kidney cancer. The CDR3 here is CASSLVKGYTF. The DNA for the CDR3 is TGTGCCAGCAGCTTAGTCAAAGGCTACACCTTC.